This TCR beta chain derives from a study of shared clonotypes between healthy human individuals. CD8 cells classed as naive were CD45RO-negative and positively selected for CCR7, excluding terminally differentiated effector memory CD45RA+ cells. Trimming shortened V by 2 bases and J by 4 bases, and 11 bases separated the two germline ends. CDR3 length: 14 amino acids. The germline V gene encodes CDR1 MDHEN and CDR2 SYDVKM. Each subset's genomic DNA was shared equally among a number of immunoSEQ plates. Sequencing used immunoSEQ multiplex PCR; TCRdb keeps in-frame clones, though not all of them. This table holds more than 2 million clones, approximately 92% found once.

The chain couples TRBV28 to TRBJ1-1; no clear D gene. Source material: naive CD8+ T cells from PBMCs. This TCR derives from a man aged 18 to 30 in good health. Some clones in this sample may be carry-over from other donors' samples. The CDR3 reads CASSLSSPSTEAFF. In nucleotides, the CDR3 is TGTGCCAGCAGTTTAAGTTCCCCATCCACTGAAGCTTTCTTT.